The source of this TCR beta chain is a study of identifying expanded T cells in peripheral blood. In the case of this clone: Antigen unknown.

Healthy donors had no documented immune events, such as infections, while sampled. Some clones are missing from TCRdb's copy, which holds only in-frame ones; the method was immunoSEQ multiplex PCR. The sample shows under 100,000 clones, around 84% of them seen only once. The study's findings and limits: Differentially abundant clones: roughly 1.3 between replicates, approximately 16 at approximately two weeks, less than 20 at four.

This receptor was obtained from a person aged 18 to 70 in good health. The sequenced material came from blood.

In nucleotides, the CDR3 is TGTGCCTGGAGCTCCCGGGACCCCCCGAATGAAAAACTGTTTTTT. Residues: CAWSSRDPPNEKLFF. The genes are TRBV30 and TRBJ1-4; possibly TRBD1 for D (5 bases). CDR1 is GTSNPN and CDR2 is SVGIG in the germline V gene (reference sequence). CDR3 length: 15 amino acids. Trimming removed 3 bases from V and 5 bases from J, with 16 bases in between.